The rows below give T cell receptor beta chains drawn from one sample of a study of radiation and T cells in renal cell carcinoma. Repertoires were generated with immunoSEQ multiplex PCR, while TCRdb's copy carries only in-frame clones and drops some. This sample has 150,000 or so clones, with approximately 90% found just once. The source material was blood, sampled from a patient whose treatment included radiotherapy and nephrectomy. The origin of the receptors is a woman aged 45-59 years with renal cell carcinoma. The CDR3 runs from the conserved cysteine through the conserved F or W. The D gene is left open where the match is weak. Clone size is shown for a subset of rows, as once, few, many or a class of expanded clone.

clone_size d_call j_call v_call cdr3_aa cdr3_nt
NA NA TRBJ1-3 TRBV5-6 CASSPAAFGNTIYF TGTGCCAGCAGCCCGGCAGCTTTCGGAAACACCATATATTTT
NA NA TRBJ2-3 TRBV6-5 CATRRLIGTDTQYF TGTGCCACCCGGCGGCTAATAGGCACAGATACGCAGTATTTT
NA NA TRBJ1-3 TRBV9 CASSVGHSGNTIYF TGTGCCAGCAGCGTAGGTCACTCTGGAAACACCATATATTTT
NA NA TRBJ2-5 TRBV10-3 CAISESRRQETQYF TGTGCCATCAGTGAGTCTCGGAGGCAAGAGACCCAGTACTTC
NA NA TRBJ1-1 TRBV5-5 CASSLGGRTEAFF TGTGCCAGCAGCTTGGGGGGTCGGACTGAAGCTTTCTTT
NA NA TRBJ2-1 TRBV6-6 CASSYPSVEQFF TGTGCCAGCAGTTACCCCTCGGTAGAGCAGTTCTTC
NA TRBD2 TRBJ2-2 TRBV9 CASSVAAGGLTGELFF TGTGCCAGCAGCGTAGCAGCGGGGGGGCTCACCGGGGAGCTGTTTTTT
NA NA TRBJ1-1 TRBV18 CASSPPERMNTEAFF TGTGCCAGCTCACCCCCGGAACGAATGAACACTGAAGCTTTCTTT
NA NA TRBJ1-2 TRBV2 CASSEDGSPYGYTF TGTGCCAGCAGTGAAGACGGGAGCCCCTATGGCTACACCTTC
NA NA TRBJ1-5 TRBV18 CASSPTVEEAQHF TGTGCCAGCTCGCCTACAGTGGAGGAAGCCCAGCATTTT
once NA TRBJ2-7 TRBV5-1 CASSQGNEQYF TGCGCCAGCAGCCAGGGGAACGAGCAGTACTTC
NA NA TRBJ1-1 TRBV28 CASSLFVRVGGSNTEAFF TGTGCCAGCAGTTTATTCGTGAGGGTCGGGGGGTCGAACACTGAAGCTTTCTTT
NA NA TRBJ1-2 TRBV5-4 CASSLRGGRGYTF TGTGCCAGCAGCCTGAGGGGGGGCCGGGGCTACACCTTC
NA NA TRBJ2-7 TRBV2 CASSESGNYEQYF TGTGCCAGCAGTGAATCAGGGAACTACGAGCAGTACTTC
NA TRBD2 TRBJ2-1 TRBV5-4 CASSFLGGSGGRYNEQFF TGTGCCAGCAGCTTCTTAGGGGGAAGCGGGGGCCGATACAATGAGCAGTTCTTC
NA NA TRBJ2-6 TRBV6-1 CASSEMMGANVLTF TGTGCCAGCAGTGAAATGATGGGGGCCAACGTCCTGACTTTC
NA NA TRBJ1-2 TRBV9 CASSAIPGPIYGYTF TGTGCCAGCAGCGCCATACCGGGACCGATCTATGGCTACACCTTC
NA TRBD2 TRBJ2-3 TRBV5-8 CASSLGLGLESTDTQYF TGTGCCAGCAGCTTGGGCTTGGGACTAGAGAGCACAGATACGCAGTATTTT
once TRBD2 TRBJ2-5 TRBV6-5 CASSPAGGRETQYF TGTGCCAGCAGCCCGGCGGGGGGGCGTGAGACCCAGTACTTC
NA NA TRBJ1-1 TRBV6-5 CASSPQGRQNTEAFF TGTGCCAGCAGTCCCCAGGGAAGGCAGAACACTGAAGCTTTCTTT
NA TRBD1 TRBJ2-3 TRBV19 CASSPGTGATDTQYF TGTGCCAGTAGCCCCGGGACAGGGGCCACAGATACGCAGTATTTT
NA NA TRBJ2-3 TRBV15 CATNPGELGDTQYF TGTGCCACCAACCCAGGGGAGTTAGGGGATACGCAGTATTTT
NA TRBD1 TRBJ1-4 TRBV6-5 CASSHKDRVNEKLFF TGTGCCAGCAGTCACAAGGACAGGGTCAATGAAAAACTGTTTTTT
NA NA TRBJ2-7 TRBV29-1 CSVNQGHSIHEQYF TGCAGCGTTAATCAGGGACATTCGATCCACGAGCAGTACTTC
NA NA TRBJ1-2 TRBV6-6 CASTRGQDYGYTF TGTGCCAGCACCAGGGGTCAGGACTATGGCTACACCTTC
NA NA TRBJ2-3 TRBV2 CASVWRRTDTQYF TGTGCCAGCGTCTGGAGGCGCACAGATACGCAGTATTTT
NA TRBD1 TRBJ2-7 TRBV7-6 CASSLGYPGQGIYEQYF TGTGCCAGCAGCTTAGGGTACCCGGGACAGGGCATCTACGAGCAGTACTTC
NA NA TRBJ1-1 TRBV5-6 CASSFSGSEAFF TGTGCCAGCAGCTTTTCTGGCAGTGAAGCTTTCTTT
few NA TRBJ1-3 TRBV5-4 CASSVDLSNTIYF TGTGCCAGCAGCGTCGACCTGTCCAACACCATATATTTT
NA NA TRBJ1-4 TRBV18 CASSPGPARGGEKLFF TGTGCCAGCTCACCGGGCCCGGCCAGGGGAGGAGAAAAACTGTTTTTT
NA NA TRBJ1-3 TRBV7-2 CASSSTGSGNTIYF TGTGCCAGCAGTTCTACAGGGTCGGGAAACACCATATATTTT
NA NA TRBJ1-6 TRBV19 CASRGPNSPLHF TGTGCCAGTAGAGGTCCTAATTCACCCCTCCACTTT
NA TRBD2 TRBJ2-3 TRBV5-5 CASSAGGGSTDTQYF TGTGCCAGCAGCGCTGGCGGGGGAAGCACAGATACGCAGTATTTT
NA TRBD1 TRBJ1-2 TRBV7-2 CASSPRQGGGGYTF TGTGCCAGCAGCCCCCGACAGGGTGGTGGTGGCTACACCTTC
NA NA TRBJ2-7 TRBV4-3 CASSQGKGYEQYF TGCGCCAGCAGCCAGGGGAAGGGATACGAGCAGTACTTC
NA NA TRBJ1-3 TRBV7-9 CASSYEISGNTIYF TGTGCCAGCAGCTATGAGATCTCTGGAAACACCATATATTTT
NA TRBD1 TRBJ2-5 TRBV12-5 CASGPPRPGGEETQYF TGTGCTAGTGGACCCCCCCGCCCAGGGGGCGAAGAGACCCAGTACTTC
NA NA TRBJ2-3 TRBV7-9 CASSLLFTDTQYF TGTGCCAGCAGCTTATTATTCACAGATACGCAGTATTTT
NA NA TRBJ1-1 TRBV4-1 CASSQGTANTEAFF TGCGCCAGCAGCCAAGGAACAGCGAACACTGAAGCTTTCTTT
NA NA TRBJ1-2 TRBV5-4 CASSSLQGGYGYTF TGTGCCAGCAGTTCACTACAGGGTGGCTATGGCTACACCTTC
once TRBD2 TRBJ2-3 TRBV30 CAWSPGGGADTQYF TGTGCCTGGAGTCCTGGCGGGGGTGCAGATACGCAGTATTTT
few TRBD1 TRBJ1-1 TRBV19 CASSIPRTGQTEAFF TGTGCCAGTAGTATACCTCGGACAGGGCAAACTGAAGCTTTCTTT
NA NA TRBJ2-5 TRBV15 CATSFGDAYEETQYF TGTGCCACCAGCTTCGGGGACGCCTACGAAGAGACCCAGTACTTC
NA TRBD2 TRBJ2-5 TRBV4-2 CASSQSAGEETQYF TGTGCCAGCAGCCAATCAGCGGGGGAAGAGACCCAGTACTTC
few NA TRBJ1-5 TRBV7-9 CASSLPGGNQPQHF TGTGCCAGCAGCTTACCAGGGGGCAATCAGCCCCAGCATTTT
once NA TRBJ2-2 TRBV5-5 CASSLGQEAGELFF TGTGCCAGCAGCTTGGGGCAGGAAGCCGGGGAGCTGTTTTTT
NA NA TRBJ2-5 TRBV30 CAWSVGGPETQYF TGTGCCTGGAGTGTCGGGGGGCCGGAGACCCAGTACTTC
NA NA TRBJ1-2 TRBV4-1 CASSPPWAGTNYGYTF TGCGCCAGCAGCCCCCCGTGGGCCGGAACTAACTATGGCTACACCTTC
NA NA TRBJ1-1 TRBV6-5 CASRYLRTEAFF TGTGCCAGCAGGTACCTGAGGACTGAAGCTTTCTTT
NA TRBD2 TRBJ2-5 TRBV14 CASSRTSGGIETQYF TGTGCCAGCAGCCGGACTAGCGGGGGAATAGAGACCCAGTACTTC
NA NA TRBJ1-3 TRBV7-3 CASSLGGGSGNTIYF TGTGCCAGCAGCCTCGGCGGGGGCAGTGGAAACACCATATATTTT
NA NA TRBJ1-1 TRBV18 CASSPPRTQNTEAFF TGTGCCAGCTCACCACCTCGGACACAAAACACTGAAGCTTTCTTT
NA NA TRBJ2-1 TRBV12-2 CASRLIVLRPSGEQFF TGTGCAAGTCGCTTAATCGTACTAAGGCCTTCGGGTGAGCAGTTCTTC
NA NA TRBJ2-2 TRBV6-1 CASSEARGKITGELFF TGTGCCAGCAGTGAAGCTCGGGGGAAAATAACCGGGGAGCTGTTTTTT
NA NA TRBJ2-7 TRBV5-1 CASSLANRDDEQYF TGCGCCAGCAGCTTGGCCAACAGGGATGACGAGCAGTACTTC
NA NA TRBJ2-1 TRBV13 CASSSSSGPIVPNEQFF TGTGCCAGCAGCTCTAGCTCGGGACCGATTGTGCCCAATGAGCAGTTCTTC
NA TRBD2 TRBJ2-1 TRBV19 CASISSGGLDNEQFF TGTGCCAGTATCTCTAGCGGGGGGTTGGACAATGAGCAGTTCTTC
NA NA TRBJ1-6 TRBV15 CATSRDRRDSSNSPLHF TGTGCCACCAGCAGAGATCGAAGAGACTCCAGTAATTCACCCCTCCACTTT